This T cell receptor (beta chain) was identified in a study of blood T cell repertoires in COVID-19. In the study overall: COVID-19 samples collected from the United States, Italy and Spain covered acute and convalescent phases.

As processed by the authors: Researchers report that nucleated cell counts were estimated from reference gene primer amplification. Profiled with immunoSEQ multiplex PCR; TCRdb holds only in-frame clones, not every one. V and J calls and clone size come straight from that table; D and trimming were deduced from the DNA. The sample yields approximately 46,000 clones, about 88% seen once. CDR1 is SGHRS, CDR2 YFSETQ, per germline. The CDR3 sequence is 14 residues long. Between the trimmed V and J ends, which lost 3 bases and 2 bases, there was a span of 11 bases. The chain uses TRBV5-1 and TRBJ1-1, with D possibly being TRBD1 (6 bases). Sequenced material: peripheral blood. This clonotype was obtained from a woman in her 70s in a cohort sampled during active COVID-19. In DNA, the CDR3 is TGCGCCAGCAGCTCGCAGACAGGAAACACTGAAGCTTTCTTT. Protein product: CASSSQTGNTEAFF.